This TCR beta chain was captured in a study of OX40 agonist ivuxolimab in advanced cancers. The CDR3 is 15 amino acids. CDR1 is SGHKS, CDR2 YYEKEE, per germline (reference sequence). Trimming took 2 bases from V and 0 from J, leaving 11 bases between them. This clone was recorded once. Here immunoSEQ multiplex PCR was the method, and the copy in TCRdb shows in-frame clones only, minus some. The table lists more than 45,000 clones, about 87% of them singletons. This sequence was found in an adult with an advanced solid tumor such as melanoma, head and neck, liver or kidney cancer. V gene TRBV5-5 combines with J gene TRBJ1-2, with a weak D call TRBD1 (5 bases). This specimen was CD4+ or CD8+ T cells sorted from blood, taken in a trial of the OX40 agonist ivuxolimab. The CDR3 nucleotides read TGTGCCAGCAGCTTAGGGGCAGTAGCTAACTATGGCTACACCTTC. Protein sequence: CASSLGAVANYGYTF.